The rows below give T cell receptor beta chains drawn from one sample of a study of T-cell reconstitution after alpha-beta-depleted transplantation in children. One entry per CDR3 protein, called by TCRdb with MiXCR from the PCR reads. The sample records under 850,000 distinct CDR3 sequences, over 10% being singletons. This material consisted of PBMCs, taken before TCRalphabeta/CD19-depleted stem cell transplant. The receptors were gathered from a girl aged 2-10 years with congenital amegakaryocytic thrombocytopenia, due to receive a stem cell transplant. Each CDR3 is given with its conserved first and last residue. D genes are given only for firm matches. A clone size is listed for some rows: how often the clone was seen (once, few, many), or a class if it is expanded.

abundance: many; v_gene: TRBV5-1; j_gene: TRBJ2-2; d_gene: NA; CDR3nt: TGTGCCAGCAGCTTAGTCCAGGGGAACACCGGGGAGCTGTTTTTT; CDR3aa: CASSLVQGNTGELFF
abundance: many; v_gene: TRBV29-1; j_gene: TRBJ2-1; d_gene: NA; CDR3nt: TGCAGCGTTCTAGCGTCCTTCAATGAGCAGTTCTTC; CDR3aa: CSVLASFNEQFF
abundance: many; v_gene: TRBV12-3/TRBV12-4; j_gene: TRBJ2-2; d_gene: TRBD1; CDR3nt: TGTGCCAGCAGTTTAGGGGACAGGGTGGAGCTGTTTTTT; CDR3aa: CASSLGDRVELFF
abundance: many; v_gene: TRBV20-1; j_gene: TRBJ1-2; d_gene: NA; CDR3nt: TGCAGTGCTAGAGATTCGGGGTCCGGCTACACCTTC; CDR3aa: CSARDSGSGYTF
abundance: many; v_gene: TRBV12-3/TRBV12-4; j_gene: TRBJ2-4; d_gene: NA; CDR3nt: TGTGCCAGCAGTTTTCCTGAAAACATTCAGTACTTC; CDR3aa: CASSFPENIQYF
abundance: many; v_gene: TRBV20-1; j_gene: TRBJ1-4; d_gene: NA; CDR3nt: TGCAGTGCTAGAGAGGGCCCTAATGAAAAACTGTTTTTT; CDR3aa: CSAREGPNEKLFF
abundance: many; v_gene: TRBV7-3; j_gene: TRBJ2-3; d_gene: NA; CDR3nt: TGTGCCAGCAGCTTCCAGTCGACCCGCACAGATACGCAGTATTTT; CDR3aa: CASSFQSTRTDTQYF
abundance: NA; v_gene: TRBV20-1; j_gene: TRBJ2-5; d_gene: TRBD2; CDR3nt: TGCAGTGCTAGGCCACAAACTAGCGAAGAGACCCAGTACTTC; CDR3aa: CSARPQTSEETQYF
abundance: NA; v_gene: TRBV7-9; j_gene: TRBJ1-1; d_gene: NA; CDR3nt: TGTGCCAGCAGCCAAGACCTTGATGGAGCTTTCTTT; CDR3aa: CASSQDLDGAFF
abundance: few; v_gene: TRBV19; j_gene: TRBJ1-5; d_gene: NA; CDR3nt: TGTGCCAGTATGGAGGAGGGGTATCAGCCCCAGCATTTT; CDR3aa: CASMEEGYQPQHF
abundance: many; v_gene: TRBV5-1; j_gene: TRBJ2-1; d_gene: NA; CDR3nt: TGCGCCAGCAGCTTGTCGGGACGCAGTATCAATGAGCAGTTCTTC; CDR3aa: CASSLSGRSINEQFF
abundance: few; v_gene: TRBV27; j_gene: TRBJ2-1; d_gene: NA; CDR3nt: TGTGCCAGCAATCTCGGAGGGGGTCGGGGTGAGCAGTTCTTC; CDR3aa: CASNLGGGRGEQFF
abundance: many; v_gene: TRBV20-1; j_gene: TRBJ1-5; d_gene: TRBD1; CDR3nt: TGCAGTGCTAGAAGACAGGGGATGAACAATCAGCCCCAGCATTTT; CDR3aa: CSARRQGMNNQPQHF
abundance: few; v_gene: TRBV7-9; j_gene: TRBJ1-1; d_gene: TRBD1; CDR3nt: TGTGCCAGCAGCAGTACACAGGGGGAGCTTCTTGTGGCTTTCTTT; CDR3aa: CASSSTQGELLVAFF
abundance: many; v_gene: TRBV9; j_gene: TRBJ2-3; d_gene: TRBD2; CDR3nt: TGTGCCAGCAGCGTAGATAGCGGGAGGGCCCGTACAGATACGCAGTATTTT; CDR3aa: CASSVDSGRARTDTQYF
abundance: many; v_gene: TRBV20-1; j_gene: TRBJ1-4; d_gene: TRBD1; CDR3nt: TGCAGTGCTAGCAGGGGGCGCAAGCCTGAAAAACTGTTTTTT; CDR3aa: CSASRGRKPEKLFF
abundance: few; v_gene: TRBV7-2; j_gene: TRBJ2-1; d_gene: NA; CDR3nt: TGTGCCAGCAGTTTAATGGCGGCTTCCTACAATGAGCAGTTCTTC; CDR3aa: CASSLMAASYNEQFF
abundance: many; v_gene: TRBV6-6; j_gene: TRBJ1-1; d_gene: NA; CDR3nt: TGTGCCAGCAGTTACTTTCGAGGCACTGAAGCTTTCTTT; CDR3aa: CASSYFRGTEAFF
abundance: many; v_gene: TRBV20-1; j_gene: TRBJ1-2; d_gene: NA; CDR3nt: TGCAGTGCTAGGGGCAGGGGTGGTTGGAGCTATGGCTACACCTTC; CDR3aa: CSARGRGGWSYGYTF
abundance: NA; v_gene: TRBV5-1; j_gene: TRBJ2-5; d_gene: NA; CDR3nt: TGCGCCAGCAGTTCTTTCGGACTCCAAGGAGAAGAGACCCAGTACTTC; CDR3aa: CASSSFGLQGEETQYF
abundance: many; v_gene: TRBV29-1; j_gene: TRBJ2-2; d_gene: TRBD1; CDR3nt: TGCAGCGCCGGGACAGGGGTGGAGCTGTTTTTT; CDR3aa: CSAGTGVELFF
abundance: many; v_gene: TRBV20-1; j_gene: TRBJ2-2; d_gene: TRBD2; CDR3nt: TGCAGTGCTAGAGGGACTAGCGGACCTAACACCGGGGAGCTGTTTTTT; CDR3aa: CSARGTSGPNTGELFF
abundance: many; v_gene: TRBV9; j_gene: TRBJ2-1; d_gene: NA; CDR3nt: TGTGCCAGCAGCGTAGATGGGCCCCTTTCGGGCGATGAGCAGTTCTTC; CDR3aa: CASSVDGPLSGDEQFF
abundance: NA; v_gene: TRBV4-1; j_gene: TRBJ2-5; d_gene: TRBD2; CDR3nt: TGCGCCAGCAGCCATGGCGGGAGGGATGCGGAGACCCAGTACTTC; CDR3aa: CASSHGGRDAETQYF
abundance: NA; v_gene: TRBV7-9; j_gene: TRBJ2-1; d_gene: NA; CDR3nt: TGTGCCAGCAGCTTAGATGGCTATTTCAACGAGCAGTTCTTC; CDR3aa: CASSLDGYFNEQFF
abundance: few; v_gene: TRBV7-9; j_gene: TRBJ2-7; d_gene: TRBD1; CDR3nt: TGTGCCAGCAGCTTAGTGCGGACAGGGGGATTTAACGAGCAGTACTTC; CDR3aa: CASSLVRTGGFNEQYF
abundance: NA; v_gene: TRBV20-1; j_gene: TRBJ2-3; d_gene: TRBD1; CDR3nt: TGCAGTGCGGAACCCGGGACAGGGAACACAGATACGCAGTATTTT; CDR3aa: CSAEPGTGNTDTQYF
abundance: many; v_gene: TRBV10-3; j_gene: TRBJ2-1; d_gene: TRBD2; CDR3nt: TGTGCCATCAAGGCGGGAGCGGGAAATGAGCAGTTCTTC; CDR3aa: CAIKAGAGNEQFF
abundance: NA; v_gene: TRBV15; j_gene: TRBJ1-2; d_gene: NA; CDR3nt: TGTGCCACCAGCATGAACTTGGGGGGGGCGCAAGGCTACACCTTC; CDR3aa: CATSMNLGGAQGYTF
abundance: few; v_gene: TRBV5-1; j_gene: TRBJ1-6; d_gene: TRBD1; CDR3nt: TGCGCCAGCAGAATGGGACAGAGAGGCTCACCCCTCCACTTT; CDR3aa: CASRMGQRGSPLHF
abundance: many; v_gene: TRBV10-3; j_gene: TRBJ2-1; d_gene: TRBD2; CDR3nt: TGTGCCATCAGTGGTACTAGCGGGGTACACAATGAGCAGTTCTTC; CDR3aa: CAISGTSGVHNEQFF
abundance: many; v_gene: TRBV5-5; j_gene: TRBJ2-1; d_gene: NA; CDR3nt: TGTGCCAGCAGCTTTGGAGGTTACGATTTTGAGCAGTTCTTC; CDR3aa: CASSFGGYDFEQFF